This T cell receptor (beta chain) was captured in a study of blood T cell repertoires in COVID-19. The length of the CDR3 is 16 residues. V dropped 4 bases and J dropped 2 bases, with 16 bases sitting between them. Looked up from germline, CDR1 is SGHNT and CDR2 is YYREEE (reference sequence). Individuals aged roughly 18 to 95 years were recruited from roughly 23 US areas. Donors were grouped by their self-reported clinical history. All recovered Cohort 3 donors got two negative PCRs, got clearance, or saw symptom resolution. The table came from immunoSEQ multiplex PCR; TCRdb's copy has only in-frame clones and leaves some out. Here the sample spans 150,000 to 200,000 clones, more than 65% being singletons.

The genes are TRBV5-4 and TRBJ1-3; maybe TRBD1 (6 bases). This TCR derives from a man aged 35-49 years who had recovered from COVID-19. The material sequenced was PBMCs or T cells enriched from blood (not recorded which). For the CDR3, the DNA is TGTGCCAGCAGCCCAGAACAGGGAACTACTGGAAACACCATATATTTT. Amino acid sequence: CASSPEQGTTGNTIYF.